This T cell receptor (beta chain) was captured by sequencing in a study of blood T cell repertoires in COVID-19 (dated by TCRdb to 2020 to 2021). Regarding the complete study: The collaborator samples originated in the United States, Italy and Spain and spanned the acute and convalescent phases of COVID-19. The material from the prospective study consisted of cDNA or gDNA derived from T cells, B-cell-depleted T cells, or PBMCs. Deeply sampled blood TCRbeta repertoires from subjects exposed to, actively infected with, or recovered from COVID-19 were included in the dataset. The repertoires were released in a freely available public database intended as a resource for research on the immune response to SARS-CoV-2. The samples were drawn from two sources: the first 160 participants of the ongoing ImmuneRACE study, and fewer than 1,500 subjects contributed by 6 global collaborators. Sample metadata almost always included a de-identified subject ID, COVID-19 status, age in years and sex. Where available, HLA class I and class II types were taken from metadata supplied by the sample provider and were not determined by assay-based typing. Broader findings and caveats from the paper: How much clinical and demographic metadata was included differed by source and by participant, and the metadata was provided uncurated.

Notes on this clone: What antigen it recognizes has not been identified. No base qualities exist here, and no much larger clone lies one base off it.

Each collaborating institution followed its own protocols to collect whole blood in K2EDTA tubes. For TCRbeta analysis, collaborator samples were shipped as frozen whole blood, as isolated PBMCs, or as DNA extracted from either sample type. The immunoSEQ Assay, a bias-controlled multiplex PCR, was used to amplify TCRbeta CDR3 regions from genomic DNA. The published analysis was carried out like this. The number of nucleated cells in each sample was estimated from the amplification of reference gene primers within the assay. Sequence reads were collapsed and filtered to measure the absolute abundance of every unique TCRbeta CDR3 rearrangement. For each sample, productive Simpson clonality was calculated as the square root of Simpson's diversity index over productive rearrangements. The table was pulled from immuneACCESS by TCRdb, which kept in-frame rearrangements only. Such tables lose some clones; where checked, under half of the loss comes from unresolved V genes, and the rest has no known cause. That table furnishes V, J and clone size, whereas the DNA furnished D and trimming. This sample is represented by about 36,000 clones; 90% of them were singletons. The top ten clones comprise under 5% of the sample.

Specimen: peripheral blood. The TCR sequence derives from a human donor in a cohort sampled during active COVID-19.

The CDR3 corresponds to CASSPRGRGLAGRETQYF. The sequenced DNA: TGTGCCAGCAGTCCCAGGGGCCGGGGACTAGCGGGACGGGAGACCCAGTACTTC. The chain couples TRBV27 to TRBJ2-5, and TRBD2 matches 13 of the central bases. Compared with germline, V lacks 5 bases and J lacks 5 bases; bases without a gene match: 14. The germline V gene (reference sequence) provides CDR1 MNHEY and CDR2 SMNVEV. The CDR3 spans 18 residues, from the cysteine through the phenylalanine. Here the CDR3 DNA is all that survives: 54 bases in frame from base 1.